A single sample gave rise to the 10 T cell receptor beta chains below, sequenced in a study of T cell responses to AZD1222 COVID-19 vaccine. Repertoires were generated with immunoSEQ multiplex PCR, while TCRdb's copy carries only in-frame clones and drops some. The table lists fewer than 150,000 clones, 93% of them singletons. The starting material was peripheral blood, obtained on day 0 of AZD1222 vaccination. These receptors were taken from an adult in good health.

The chain employs TRBV4-1 and TRBJ1-1, with TRBD1 matching over 7 bases. This CDR3 region has 15 residues. Germline values: CDR1 MGHRA, CDR2 YSYEKL. After removal of 1 base from V and 2 bases from J, the junction contained 4 bases not matched to a gene. In DNA, the CDR3 is TGCGCCAGCAGCCAAGTAGGGACAGCCAACACTGAAGCTTTCTTT. Its translation is CASSQVGTANTEAFF.

The count of this clone is one. The rearrangement joins TRBV30 to TRBJ1-2, with D unclear. The germline V gene has CDR1 GTSNPN and CDR2 SVGIG (reference sequence). V lost 0 bases and J 4 bases, leaving 6 bases between the germline ends. The CDR3 consists of 12 residues. The CDR3 nucleotides are TGTGCCTGGAGTGTGTTTAGCTATGGCTACACCTTC. The encoded protein is CAWSVFSYGYTF. Together with reference TRBV30 and TRBJ1-2, the CDR3 gives the full variable domain: SQTIHQWPATLVQPVGSPLSLECTVEGTSNPNLYWYRQAAGRGLQLLFYSVGIGQISSEVPQNLSASRPQDRQFILSSKKLLLSDSGFYLCAWSVFSYGYTFGSGTRLTVV.

The chain uses TRBV5-1 and TRBJ2-7, with D perhaps matching TRBD2 (6 bases). CDR1 is SGHRS and CDR2 is YFSETQ in the germline V gene. V was shortened by 6 bases and J by 5 bases, with 18 bases between the two germline ends. This CDR3 contains 14 residues. The CDR3 spells CASTLGTEGDEQYF. Written as DNA, the CDR3 is TGCGCCAGCACCTTAGGGACGGAGGGTGACGAGCAGTACTTC. The full variable domain, with the rest looked up from reference TRBV5-1 and TRBJ2-7, is KAGVTQTPRYLIKTRGQQVTLSCSPISGHRSVSWYQQTPGQGLQFLFEYFSETQRNKGNFPGRFSGRQFSNSRSEMNVSTLELGDSALYLCASTLGTEGDEQYFGPGTRLTVT.

The CDR3 protein is CASSHRTGDTLHF. The CDR3 DNA is TGTGCCAGCAGCCACCGGACAGGAGATACCCTCCACTTT. The chain employs TRBV3-1 (or the pseudogene TRBV3-2) and TRBJ1-6; 7 bases match TRBD1. This CDR3 region has 13 residues. Germline V gives CDR1 LGHDT, CDR2 YNNKEL (reference sequence). Germline trimming cut 3 bases from V and 14 bases from J; bases unmatched to any gene: 7.

The chain uses TRBV28 and TRBJ1-2, with 9 positions matching TRBD1. The CDR3 is 13 amino acids. Germline CDR1 reads MDHEN; CDR2 reads SYDVKM. After removal of 5 bases from V and 5 bases from J, the junction contained 3 bases not matched to a gene. For the CDR3, the DNA is TGTGCCAGCAGTGAGGGACAGGGTTATGGCTACACCTTC. Its protein is CASSEGQGYGYTF.

The CDR3 sequence is CASTLQGSTEAFF. CDR3 DNA sequence: TGTGCCAGCACCCTACAGGGTTCCACTGAAGCTTTCTTT. The genes are TRBV7-9 and TRBJ1-1; D possibly corresponds to TRBD1 (6 bases). Between the trimmed V and J ends, which lost 7 bases and 4 bases, there was a span of 13 bases. Looked up from germline, CDR1 is SEHNR and CDR2 is FQNEAQ (reference sequence). The CDR3 totals 13 residues.

The V and J genes are TRBV24-1 and TRBJ1-5; D is uncertain. Germline V gene lookup returns CDR1 KGHDR and CDR2 SFDVKD. The CDR3 covers 12 residues. V dropped 2 bases and J dropped 5 bases, with 3 bases sitting between them. CDR3 bases: TGTGCCACCAGTGATTCTCATCAGCCCCAGCATTTT. Residues: CATSDSHQPQHF.

This sequence joins TRBV6-5 and TRBJ2-5; tentatively, D is TRBD2 (7 bases). The CDR3 totals 13 residues. V dropped 6 bases and J dropped 5 bases, with 13 bases sitting between them. CDR1 MNHEY and CDR2 SVGAGI come from the germline V gene. CDR3 in DNA: TGTGCCAGCAGGATACAGGGAGGGGAGACCCAGTACTTC. This encodes CASRIQGGETQYF.

This clone was detected a few times. This rearrangement joins TRBV7-8 to TRBJ1-1; 10 bases match TRBD1. CDR1 and CDR2 from the germline V gene are SGHVS and FQNEAQ. J lost 5 bases, V lost 5 bases, and 8 bases had no gene match. The CDR3 covers 15 residues. Here the CDR3 reads CASSLPRQGATEAFF. CDR3 in DNA: TGTGCCAGCAGCCTGCCCCGACAGGGGGCAACTGAAGCTTTCTTT.

The gene calls are TRBV3-1 (or the pseudogene TRBV3-2) and TRBJ1-5; no firm D call. V lost 4 bases and J 3 bases, leaving 7 bases between the germline ends. Germline CDR1 is LGHDT and CDR2 is YNNKEL (reference sequence). The CDR3 has 13 amino acids. The CDR3: CASSLAPNQPQHF. In DNA form, the CDR3 reads TGTGCCAGCAGCCTAGCTCCCAATCAGCCCCAGCATTTT.